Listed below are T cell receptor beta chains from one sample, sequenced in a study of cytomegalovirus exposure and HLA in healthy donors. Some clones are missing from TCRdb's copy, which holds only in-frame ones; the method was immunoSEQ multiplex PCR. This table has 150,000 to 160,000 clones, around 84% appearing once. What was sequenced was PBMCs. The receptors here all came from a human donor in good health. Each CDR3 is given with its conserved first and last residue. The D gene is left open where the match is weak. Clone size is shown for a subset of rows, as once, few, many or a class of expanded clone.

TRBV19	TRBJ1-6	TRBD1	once	CASSYDREYRSPLHF	TGTGCCAGTAGTTACGACAGGGAGTACAGGTCACCCCTCCACTTT
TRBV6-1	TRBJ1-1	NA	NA	CASSPSNTEAFF	TGTGCCAGCAGCCCCTCCAACACTGAAGCTTTCTTT
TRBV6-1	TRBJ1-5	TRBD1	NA	CASSEWGTGNQPQHF	TGTGCCAGCAGTGAATGGGGGACAGGCAATCAGCCCCAGCATTTT
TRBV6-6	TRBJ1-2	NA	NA	CASTPEGSDYGYTF	TGTGCCAGCACCCCAGAGGGTTCGGACTATGGCTACACCTTC
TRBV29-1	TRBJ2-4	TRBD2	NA	CSVEYPTGGPTARNIQYF	TGCAGCGTTGAATATCCAACGGGAGGGCCGACTGCCAGAAACATTCAGTACTTC
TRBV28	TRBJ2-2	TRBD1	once	CASSSRQGIGELFF	TGTGCCAGCAGTTCCCGACAGGGAATCGGGGAGCTGTTTTTT
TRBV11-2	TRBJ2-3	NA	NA	CASSFLGPSWETGTDTQYF	TGTGCCAGCAGCTTTCTCGGCCCGTCGTGGGAGACGGGGACAGATACGCAGTATTTT
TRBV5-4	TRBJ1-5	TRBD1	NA	CASSLAGRGQSGNQPQHF	TGTGCCAGCAGCTTGGCCGGGAGGGGGCAAAGTGGCAATCAGCCCCAGCATTTT
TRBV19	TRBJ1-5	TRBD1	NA	CASKETGGINQPQHF	TGTGCCAGTAAAGAGACAGGGGGGATCAATCAGCCCCAGCATTTT
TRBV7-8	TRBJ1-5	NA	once	CASSAKQGPHSNQPQHF	TGTGCCAGCAGCGCAAAACAGGGTCCACATAGCAATCAGCCCCAGCATTTT
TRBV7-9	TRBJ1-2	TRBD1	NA	CASTRTGNGYTF	TGTGCCAGCACCAGGACAGGGAATGGCTACACCTTC
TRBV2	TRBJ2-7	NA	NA	CASMYGQREQYF	TGTGCCAGCATGTATGGACAGCGCGAGCAGTACTTC
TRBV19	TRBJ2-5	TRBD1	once	CASRTGGQETQYF	TGTGCCAGTCGGACAGGGGGGCAAGAGACCCAGTACTTC
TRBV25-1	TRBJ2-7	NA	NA	CASSPLGSGVPYEQYF	TGTGCCAGCAGTCCCCTGGGGAGCGGCGTTCCCTACGAGCAGTACTTC
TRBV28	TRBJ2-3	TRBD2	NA	CATGDLAGGTDTQYF	TGTGCTACCGGAGATCTGGCGGGGGGCACAGATACGCAGTATTTT
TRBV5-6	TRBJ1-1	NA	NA	CASSLSLVGGTEAFF	TGTGCCAGCAGCTTGTCTTTGGTGGGGGGGACTGAAGCTTTCTTT
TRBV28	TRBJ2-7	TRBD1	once	CASSPGTGLYEQYF	TGTGCCAGCAGTCCAGGGACAGGTTTGTACGAGCAGTACTTC
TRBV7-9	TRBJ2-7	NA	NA	CASSLHPGAGDEQYF	TGTGCCAGCAGCTTACACCCTGGCGCGGGCGACGAGCAGTACTTC
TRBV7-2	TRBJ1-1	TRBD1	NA	CASSLPAGTGGAWGEAFF	TGTGCCAGCAGCTTACCGGCCGGGACAGGGGGCGCGTGGGGTGAAGCTTTCTTT
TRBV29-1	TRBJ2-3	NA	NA	CSVEDTEVGLAPSTDTQYF	TGCAGCGTTGAAGATACAGAGGTCGGGCTAGCGCCTAGCACAGATACGCAGTATTTT
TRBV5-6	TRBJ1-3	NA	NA	CASSLQGPGNTIYF	TGTGCCAGCAGCTTACAGGGTCCTGGAAACACCATATATTTT
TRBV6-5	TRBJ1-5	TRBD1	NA	CASSYTGARNQPQHF	TGTGCCAGCAGTTACACAGGGGCGAGGAATCAGCCCCAGCATTTT
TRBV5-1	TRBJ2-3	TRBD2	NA	CASSLSGGVTDTQYF	TGCGCCAGCAGCTTAAGCGGGGGGGTCACAGATACGCAGTATTTT
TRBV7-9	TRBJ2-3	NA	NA	CASSLGWEVTDTQYF	TGTGCCAGCAGCTTAGGGTGGGAGGTGACAGATACGCAGTATTTT
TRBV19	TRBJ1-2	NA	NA	CASSPQGVLGYGYTF	TGTGCCAGTAGTCCCCAAGGAGTGCTTGGGTATGGCTACACCTTC
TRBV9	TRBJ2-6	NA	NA	CASSVHRDWRAGANVLTF	TGTGCCAGCAGCGTCCACCGGGACTGGCGAGCTGGGGCCAACGTCCTGACTTTC
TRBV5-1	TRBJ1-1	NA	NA	CASSLTGGAFSSAGGAFF	TGCGCCAGCAGCTTGACCGGTGGGGCATTCTCCTCAGCGGGCGGGGCTTTCTTT
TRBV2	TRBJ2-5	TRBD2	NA	CASRLLALVETQYF	TGTGCCAGCAGATTACTAGCGCTCGTGGAGACCCAGTACTTC
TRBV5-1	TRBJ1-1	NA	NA	CASSHRERTEAFF	TGCGCCAGCAGCCACAGGGAGAGGACTGAAGCTTTCTTT
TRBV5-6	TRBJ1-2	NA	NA	CASSLVYSYGYTF	TGTGCCAGCAGCTTGGTGTATTCCTATGGCTACACCTTC
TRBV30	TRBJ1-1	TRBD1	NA	CAWSVEGLGGSEAFF	TGTGCCTGGAGTGTAGAGGGTCTAGGGGGCTCTGAAGCTTTCTTT
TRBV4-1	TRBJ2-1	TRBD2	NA	CASSRAKTSGRASSYNEQFF	TGCGCCAGCTCCCGAGCTAAAACTAGCGGGAGGGCCAGCTCCTACAATGAGCAGTTCTTC
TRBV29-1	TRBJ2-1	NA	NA	CSAYRAAEQFF	TGCAGCGCATACAGGGCCGCTGAGCAGTTCTTC
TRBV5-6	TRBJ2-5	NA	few	CASSFRGLLKETQYF	TGTGCCAGCAGCTTCAGGGGACTACTGAAAGAGACCCAGTACTTC
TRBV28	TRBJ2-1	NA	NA	CASASTGYNEQFF	TGTGCCAGTGCCTCGACGGGGTACAATGAGCAGTTCTTC
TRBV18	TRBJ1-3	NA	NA	CASSHRPTDPSGNTIYF	TGTGCCAGCTCACATCGACCGACAGACCCCTCTGGAAACACCATATATTTT
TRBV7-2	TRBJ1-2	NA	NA	CASSQGPNYGYTF	TGTGCCAGCAGCCAGGGTCCTAACTATGGCTACACCTTC